This T cell receptor (beta chain) emerged from a study of beta chain features in type 1 diabetes. At the level of the study: All of the samples together had roughly 98 million sorted cells examined. Whole-study findings and limits: Researchers report that Type 1 diabetes patients had moderately but significantly shorter TCRB CDR3s across all four CD4+ subsets. Relative to healthy donors, patients appeared to have naive, central memory and Treg TCRB repertoires that were more similar. There was no resolution here of whether HLA type influences TCRB rearrangement.

Since all of the isolated RNA was reverse transcribed, expressed TCRB transcripts were what got sequenced. Libraries were prepared by immunoSEQ multiplex PCR; TCRdb keeps only in-frame clonotypes and omits some of them. The sample includes some 640,000 clones, over 12% of them seen just once. Purity above 95% was achieved in all sorted populations. The CDR3 totals 14 residues. The germline CDR1 and CDR2 sequences are SGHRS and YFSETQ. Trimming pared 2 bases from V and 6 bases from J, leaving 12 bases between. In this sample, this clone turned up a few times. Its antigen is undetermined. The rearrangement uses TRBV5-1 and TRBJ2-1; tentatively, D is TRBD1 (6 bases). This TCR derives from a man aged 18 to 29 with type 1 diabetes. Sequenced material: naive CD4+ T cells from blood. CDR3 nucleotides: TGCGCCAGCAGCTTACGGACAGAACGCAATGAGCAGTTCTTC. Translating gives CASSLRTERNEQFF.